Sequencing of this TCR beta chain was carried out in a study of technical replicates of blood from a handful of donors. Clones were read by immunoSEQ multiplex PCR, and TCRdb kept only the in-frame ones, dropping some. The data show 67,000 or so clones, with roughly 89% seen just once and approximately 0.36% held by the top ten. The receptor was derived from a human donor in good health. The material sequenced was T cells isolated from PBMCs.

DNA of the CDR3: TGTGCCAGTAGTATTGGTTTAGCGGGAGGTCCCAAAAACATTCAGTACTTC. Translation: CASSIGLAGGPKNIQYF. This chain uses TRBV19 with TRBJ2-4; 10 bases line up with TRBD2. Germline CDR1 LNHDA, CDR2 SQIVND (reference sequence). The trim removed 3 bases at V and 2 bases at J, leaving 7 bases unmatched. The CDR3 is 17 amino acids.